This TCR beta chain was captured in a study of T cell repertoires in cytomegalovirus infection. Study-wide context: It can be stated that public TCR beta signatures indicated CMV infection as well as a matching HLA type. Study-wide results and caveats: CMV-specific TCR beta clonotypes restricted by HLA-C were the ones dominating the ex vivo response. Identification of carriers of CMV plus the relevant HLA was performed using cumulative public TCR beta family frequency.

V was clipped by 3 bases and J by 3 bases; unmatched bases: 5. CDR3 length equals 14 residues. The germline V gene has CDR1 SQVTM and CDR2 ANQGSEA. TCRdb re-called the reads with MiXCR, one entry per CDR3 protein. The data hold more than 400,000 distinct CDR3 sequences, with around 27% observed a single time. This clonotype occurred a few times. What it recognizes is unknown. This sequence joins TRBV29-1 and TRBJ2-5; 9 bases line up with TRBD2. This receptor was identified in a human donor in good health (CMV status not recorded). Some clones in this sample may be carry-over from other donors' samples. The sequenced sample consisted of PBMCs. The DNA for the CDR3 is TGCAGCGTTGATGGCGGGAGGGGAGAAGAGACCCAGTACTTC. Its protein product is CSVDGGRGEETQYF.